The table lists the clone carrying this T cell receptor (beta chain) with many counts. Its matching antigen is unknown. Graves' hyperthyroidism without ophthalmopathy progression within 18 months was termed stable. Those patients with uncontrolled infection, other autoimmune disease, pregnancy or lactation were excluded. The data are from a study of T cells in Graves' hyperthyroidism and ophthalmopathy. Across the study: At the time of initial diagnosis and before any treatment, peripheral blood was collected.

The length of the CDR3 is 14 residues. Trimming took off 3 bases at V and 1 base at J, with 10 bases between the two ends. Germline V CDR1 and CDR2: SGDLS, YYNGEE. TCR beta CDR3 region amplification was performed from RNA transcripts. First-round RT-PCR targeting the TCR CDR3 was performed with the HTBI primer set. TCRdb itself ran the multiplex PCR reads through MiXCR, one entry per CDR3 protein. The table has about 400,000 distinct CDR3 sequences, roughly an eighth seen once. Overall study results and limits: Researchers report that a 13 V-J model separated ophthalmopathy from stable hyperthyroidism.

The sequence derives from a woman aged 18-29 years with Graves' hyperthyroidism. The rearrangement links TRBV9 to TRBJ2-5; a weak D match, TRBD1 (6 bases). Sample: blood. The CDR3 spells CASSGGTLQETQYF. DNA of the CDR3: TGTGCCAGCAGCGGAGGGACACTCCAAGAGACCCAGTACTTC.